This entry is about one T cell receptor (beta chain). Its antigen is not identified. CDR1 and CDR2 from the germline V gene are WSHSY and SAAADI. The CDR3 is made up of 14 amino acids. The sorting of each CD8+ T cell subset was done in triplicate, at over 250,000 cells each. CD45RO-CCR7+CD27+CD95- marked naive CD8+ T cells. Researchers prepared the TRB cDNA libraries using 5' RACE with UMI labels. Using the 5' RACE reads, TCRdb records one entry per CDR3 protein without DNA. Its listing shows more than 7,500 distinct CDR3 sequences. The source of the sample is a study of CXCR3-negative and CXCR3-positive naive CD8 T cells. Study-wide results and caveats: CXCR3-negative naive cells had less hydrophobic TRB CDR3s than did CXCR3-positive naive cells. Partially decreased CXCR3 expression was recorded after cryopreservation, and fresh PBMCs were used in most assays.

The chain carries TRBV10-2 and TRBJ2-7; TCRdb reports TRBD2, a call that lacks DNA to check it against. Sequencing input: naive CXCR3- CD8+ T cells from blood. Indicated subset: CD45RO-CCR7+CD27+CD95- naive CD8+ T cells lacking CXCR3 (TNR3-). This TCR came from a human donor in good health. Some clones in this sample may be carry-over from other donors' samples. CDR3 sequence reads: CASSGSRAGAEQYF.